This T cell receptor beta chain was observed in a study of blood T cell repertoires in COVID-19. Study-level background: Both acute and convalescent COVID-19 samples were obtained from the United States, Italy and Spain. PBMCs, B-cell-depleted T cells, or T cells provided the cDNA or gDNA that made up the material.

This clone occurred once. Seattle researchers signed up patients amid active infection and tracked them longitudinally. CDR3 length: 14 amino acids. CDR1 and CDR2 (germline): SGHRS, YFSETQ. V shed 3 bases, J shed 7 bases, and the junction held 4 bases outside the gene matches. Methods used by the authors: Researchers report that nucleated cell counts were estimated from reference gene primer amplification. Method: immunoSEQ multiplex PCR; TCRdb's copy keeps in-frame clones and lacks some. V and J calls plus clone size are reproduced from that table; the DNA served to infer D and trimming. This sample has approximately 460,000 clones; 89% occur once, and the top ten carry roughly 0.84%.

The chain combines TRBV5-1 with TRBJ2-2; 9 nucleotides align to TRBD1. This clonotype was obtained from a man younger than 30 with COVID-19, enrolled during active disease. Sequencing used peripheral blood. For the CDR3, the DNA is TGCGCCAGCAGCTGGGGACAGGGAAACGGGGAGCTGTTTTTT. It codes for CASSWGQGNGELFF. Full variable domain (missing parts from reference TRBV5-1 and TRBJ2-2): KAGVTQTPRYLIKTRGQQVTLSCSPISGHRSVSWYQQTPGQGLQFLFEYFSETQRNKGNFPGRFSGRQFSNSRSEMNVSTLELGDSALYLCASSWGQGNGELFFGEGSRLTVL.